These 32 T cell receptor beta chains came from one sample sequenced in a study of beta chain features in type 1 diabetes. Expressed TCRB transcripts got sequenced, as all isolated RNA was reverse transcribed. Sequenced by immunoSEQ multiplex PCR; TCRdb stores in-frame clones only, minus some. Altogether about 16,000 clones are present, 55% being singletons, with the ten largest covering around 0.5%. Material: stem cell memory CD4+ T cells from blood. Receptors originate from a woman in her late teens or twenties in good health.

The CDR3 loop reads CASSGTASQETQYF. The CDR3 region has the DNA TGTGCCAGTAGCGGGACAGCATCCCAAGAGACCCAGTACTTC. The rearrangement links TRBV19 to TRBJ2-5; 7 bases align to TRBD1. Germline assignment: CDR1 LNHDA and CDR2 SQIVND (reference sequence). The CDR3 sequence is 14 residues long. V lost 6 bases to trimming and J lost 1 base; unmatched junction nucleotides: 5.

V usage is TRBV7-9 and J usage is TRBJ2-5, with D possibly matching TRBD2 (6 bases). CDR1 is SEHNR, CDR2 FQNEAQ, per germline (reference sequence). The CDR3 length is 14 residues. V lost 5 bases to trimming and J lost 3 bases, with 13 bases between them. CDR3 sequence: CASSPRTTEETQYF. CDR3 bases: TGTGCCAGCAGCCCCCGGACTACCGAAGAGACCCAGTACTTC.

This chain links TRBV5-1 with TRBJ1-3; tentatively, D is TRBD1 (5 bases). CDR1 and CDR2 from the germline V gene are SGHRS and YFSETQ. Trimming left V 4 bases short and J 0 bases short, with 11 bases between. The CDR3 length is 15 residues. CDR3 amino acids: CASSKEGSSGNTIYF. Written as DNA, the CDR3 is TGCGCCAGCAGCAAGGAGGGGAGCTCTGGAAACACCATATATTTT. Together with reference TRBV5-1 and TRBJ1-3, the CDR3 gives the full variable domain: KAGVTQTPRYLIKTRGQQVTLSCSPISGHRSVSWYQQTPGQGLQFLFEYFSETQRNKGNFPGRFSGRQFSNSRSEMNVSTLELGDSALYLCASSKEGSSGNTIYFGEGSWLTVV.

The chain carries TRBV27 and TRBJ2-2; TRBD1 aligns across 7 bases. V shed 4 bases, J shed 1 base, and the junction held 3 bases outside the gene matches. Per germline, CDR1 MNHEY and CDR2 SMNVEV (reference sequence). This CDR3 is built from 15 residues. CDR3 bases: TGTGCCAGCAGTTCGAGGACAGGGAACACCGGGGAGCTGTTTTTT. It translates to CASSSRTGNTGELFF.

The chain uses TRBV6-6 and TRBJ2-5, with D perhaps matching TRBD1 (5 bases). V was shortened by 2 bases and J by 5 bases, with 18 bases between the two germline ends. Germline V gives CDR1 MNHNY, CDR2 SVGAGI (reference sequence). The CDR3 covers 16 residues. CDR3 loop: CASSYIVSGLRETQYF. In DNA form, the CDR3 reads TGTGCCAGCAGTTACATAGTATCAGGGTTGAGGGAGACCCAGTACTTC.

This clone was counted between two and nine times. The gene calls are TRBV7-3 and TRBJ1-1, with 8 nucleotides matching TRBD1. The germline V gene encodes CDR1 SGHTA and CDR2 FQGTGA. Trimming at V came to 5 bases and at J to 0 bases, leaving 11 bases not matched to a gene. The CDR3 runs 17 residues. Here the CDR3 reads CASSAGTGSSMNTEAFF. The CDR3 DNA reads as TGTGCCAGCAGCGCCGGGACAGGATCTTCCATGAACACTGAAGCTTTCTTT.

V is TRBV25-1 and J is TRBJ2-5; 10 bases are a match to TRBD2. This CDR3 region has 17 residues. V was clipped by 7 bases and J by 1 base; unmatched bases: 12. Germline loops: CDR1 MGHDK, CDR2 SYGVNS. The CDR3, as DNA: TGTGCCAGCACCTTACTTCCGGTAGCGGGGGGCCAAGAGACCCAGTACTTC. Protein product: CASTLLPVAGGQETQYF.

CDR3 DNA sequence: TGTGCCAGTAGTATAAGGGGGCTCAATGACTACACCTTC. Its protein is CASSIRGLNDYTF. V gene TRBV19 combines with J gene TRBJ1-2, with TRBD1 matching 7 bases. In germline, CDR1 is LNHDA, CDR2 SQIVND (reference sequence). Unmatched junction bases numbered 7, after V lost 2 bases and J lost 10 bases. The CDR3 loop spans 13 amino acids. The full variable domain, its missing parts supplied by reference TRBV19 and TRBJ1-2, is DGGITQSPKYLFRKEGQNVTLSCEQNLNHDAMYWYRQDPGQGLRLIYYSQIVNDFQKGDIAEGYSVSREKKESFPLTVTSAQKNPTAFYLCASSIRGLNDYTFGSGTRLTVV.

The rearrangement links TRBV30 to TRBJ2-7; no reliable D call. Germline V gene lookup returns CDR1 GTSNPN and CDR2 SVGIG (reference sequence). The CDR3 is made up of 12 amino acids. V was pared by 5 bases and J by 3 bases, with 11 bases between. CDR3 sequence: CAWDRDNYEQYF. CDR3 bases: TGTGCCTGGGATAGAGATAACTACGAGCAGTACTTC.

This clone was seen a few times. The rearrangement links TRBV29-1 to TRBJ1-1; the D gene is possibly TRBD1 (6 bases). V was pared by 3 bases and J by 3 bases, with 17 bases between. The CDR3 is made up of 15 amino acids. CDR1 and CDR2 from the germline V gene are SQVTM and ANQGSEA. As DNA, the CDR3 is TGCAGCGTTGATGGGCAGGGGCTTCCTTACACTGAAGCTTTCTTT. This translates into CSVDGQGLPYTEAFF.

The V and J genes are TRBV6-1 and TRBJ2-5; tentatively, D is TRBD2 (6 bases). There are 14 residues in the CDR3. With 7 bases removed from V and 5 bases from J, the gap between germline ends came to 17 bases. In germline, CDR1 is MNHNS, CDR2 SASEGT. CDR3 sequence reads: CASKKAEGRETQYF. As DNA, the CDR3 is TGTGCCAGCAAAAAGGCGGAGGGGAGGGAGACCCAGTACTTC.

CDR3 DNA sequence: TGTGCCAGCAGCTTATCCCGGACCCAGTACTTC. Translation gives CASSLSRTQYF. The rearrangement links TRBV7-2 to TRBJ2-5; D remains unclear. The V end lost 2 bases, the J end lost 7 bases, and 5 bases lay between the germline ends. There are 11 residues in the CDR3. Per the germline V gene, CDR1 is SGHTA and CDR2 is FQGNSA.

This clone came up a few times. The chain uses TRBV28 and TRBJ1-5; maybe TRBD1 (6 bases). The CDR3 contains 14 residues. Germline V gene lookup returns CDR1 MDHEN and CDR2 SYDVKM. V was clipped by 6 bases and J by 7 bases, with 16 bases between them. The CDR3 loop is CASSSGQKRQPQHF. DNA for the CDR3: TGTGCCAGCAGCTCCGGACAGAAGAGGCAGCCCCAGCATTTT.

This clone appeared a few times. This chain connects TRBV7-9 to TRBJ2-7; 9 positions agree with TRBD1. The length of the CDR3 is 13 residues. Per germline, CDR1 SEHNR and CDR2 FQNEAQ (reference sequence). The ends lost 6 bases at V and 7 bases at J; junction bases unmatched: 7. This CDR3 reads CASRGTGMGEQYF. As DNA, the CDR3 is TGTGCCAGCAGGGGGACAGGGATGGGAGAGCAGTACTTC.

V usage is TRBV2 and J usage is TRBJ1-1, with TRBD1 matching over 9 bases. V was pared by 4 bases and J by 2 bases, with 5 bases of the junction left unmatched. CDR1 is SNHLY, CDR2 FYNNEI, per germline. The CDR3 is 15 residues long. The DNA for the CDR3 is TGTGCCAGCAGTGCCCCGGGACAGGGCAACACTGAAGCTTTCTTT. It yields the protein CASSAPGQGNTEAFF. Full variable domain (outside the CDR3, taken from reference TRBV2 and TRBJ1-1): EPEVTQTPSHQVTQMGQEVILRCVPISNHLYFYWYRQILGQKVEFLVSFYNNEISEKSEIFDDQFSVERPDGSNFTLKIRSTKLEDSAMYFCASSAPGQGNTEAFFGQGTRLTVV.

J is TRBJ2-5 and V is TRBV2, with 9 bases fitting TRBD1. The DNA end favors TRBJ2-7, so the J call may be wrong. The CDR3 loop spans 13 amino acids. The germline CDR1 and CDR2 sequences are SNHLY and FYNNEI. The DNA for the CDR3 is TGTGCCAGCAGTTCGGACAGGGGCCACGAGCAGTACTTC. Its translation: CASSSDRGHEQYF.

The CDR3 bases are TGTGCCAGCAGCCGCCTTACAGGACCCTACGAGCAGTACTTC. This sequence encodes CASSRLTGPYEQYF. The V gene is TRBV21-1, the J gene TRBJ2-7; TRBD1 is taken as the D call from the table, unchecked against the DNA. TRBV21-1 is noted as a pseudogene. The CDR3 totals 14 residues.

The chain recombines TRBV2 with TRBJ2-5; 12 bases agree with TRBD2. CDR1 is SNHLY, CDR2 FYNNEI, per germline. CDR3 length: 15 residues. The ends lost 6 bases at V and 3 bases at J; junction bases unmatched: 5. The CDR3 sequence is CASRDRLAGEETQYF. In DNA form, the CDR3 reads TGTGCCAGCAGGGATAGACTAGCGGGAGAAGAGACCCAGTACTTC. The full variable domain, completed using reference TRBV2 and TRBJ2-5, is EPEVTQTPSHQVTQMGQEVILRCVPISNHLYFYWYRQILGQKVEFLVSFYNNEISEKSEIFDDQFSVERPDGSNFTLKIRSTKLEDSAMYFCASRDRLAGEETQYFGPGTRLLVL.

The chain uses TRBV27 and TRBJ2-1; 9 nucleotides agree with TRBD2. Per the germline V gene, CDR1 is MNHEY and CDR2 is SMNVEV (reference sequence). Trimming removed 3 bases from V and 5 bases from J; junction bases left unmatched: 8. CDR3 length: 16 residues. The CDR3 loop is CASSFLSSGGNNEQFF. For the CDR3, the DNA is TGTGCCAGCAGTTTTCTCAGCAGCGGGGGGAACAATGAGCAGTTCTTC.

This rearrangement joins TRBV19 to TRBJ2-1; TRBD2 matches at 8 bases. CDR3 size: 11 residues. J was trimmed by 12 bases and V by 8 bases; bases with no gene match: 6. The germline gives CDR1 LNHDA, CDR2 SQIVND (reference sequence). CDR3 nucleotide sequence: TGTGCCAGTGGGCGGGGGGTTTCGCAGTTCTTC. As protein: CASGRGVSQFF.

This chain joins TRBV15 and TRBJ1-4, with D possibly being TRBD1 (5 bases). The CDR3 runs 13 residues. The germline V gene encodes CDR1 LNHNV and CDR2 YYDKDF (reference sequence). V gave up 4 bases and J gave up 8 bases, with 11 bases separating them. Here the CDR3 DNA reads TGTGCCACCAGCATAGGAGGGGAAGAAAAACTGTTTTTT. Translated: CATSIGGEEKLFF.

This clone has just a few counts. This chain connects TRBV6-1 to TRBJ1-5, with D possibly TRBD1 on 6 matching bases. The CDR3 is made up of 16 amino acids. V lost 0 bases, J lost 4 bases, and 13 bases lay in between. Germline V CDR1 and CDR2: MNHNS, SASEGT. The CDR3, as DNA: TGTGCCAGCAGTGAAGCAGGGGGGGCATGGAATCAGCCCCAGCATTTT. Amino acid sequence: CASSEAGGAWNQPQHF.

The rearrangement uses TRBV5-4 and TRBJ2-1, with 9 bases aligning to TRBD1. Germline V CDR1 and CDR2: SGHNT, YYREEE (reference sequence). CDR3 length equals 14 residues. V trimming: 4 bases; J trimming: 6 bases; junction bases outside the gene matches: 5. The CDR3 DNA reads TGTGCCAGCAGCGCGCGGACAGGGGTCAATGAGCAGTTCTTC. It specifies CASSARTGVNEQFF.

This clone has more than one count but fewer than ten. The V call is TRBV13, the J call TRBJ2-4; D call uncertain. The V end lost 0 bases, the J end lost 1 base, and 7 bases lay between the germline ends. CDR1 PRHDT and CDR2 FYEKMQ come from the germline V gene (reference sequence). The CDR3 runs 15 residues. The CDR3 here is CASSLGVGAKNIQYF. The CDR3 DNA follows: TGTGCCAGCAGCTTAGGCGTCGGGGCCAAAAACATTCAGTACTTC.

This clone was seen more than once but under ten times. The DNA for the CDR3 is TGCGCCAGCACGCGGACAGGGGCGAACACCGGGGAGCTGTTTTTT. Translated: CASTRTGANTGELFF. This chain uses TRBV5-1 with TRBJ2-2, with 9 bases identical to TRBD1. This CDR3 contains 15 residues. V was pared by 6 bases and J by 0 bases, with 3 bases of the junction left unmatched. Per germline, CDR1 SGHRS and CDR2 YFSETQ.

The chain couples TRBV27 to TRBJ2-7; D uncertain. The CDR3 contains 13 residues. V lost 3 bases and J 7 bases, leaving 13 bases between the germline ends. Germline V lookup: CDR1 MNHEY, CDR2 SMNVEV (reference sequence). The CDR3 here is CASSFAGDGEQYF. CDR3 DNA sequence: TGTGCCAGCAGTTTCGCAGGCGATGGAGAGCAGTACTTC.

This clone was recorded a few times. This chain connects TRBV29-1 to TRBJ2-5; D remains ambiguous. Germline values: CDR1 SQVTM, CDR2 ANQGSEA. V was pared by 6 bases and J by 7 bases, with 9 bases between. This CDR3 has 10 residues. The CDR3 loop is CSVLLGTQYF. The DNA for the CDR3 is TGCAGCGTACTTCTAGGGACCCAGTACTTC.

In this sample, this clone turned up a few times. The CDR3 sequence: CAWSVDRTGHQYF. The DNA for the CDR3 is TGTGCCTGGAGTGTGGATAGGACAGGCCATCAGTACTTC. The chain couples TRBV30 to TRBJ2-7, with 7 bases lining up with TRBD1. CDR3 length equals 13 residues. V lost 0 bases and J lost 10; bases outside the gene matches: 9. CDR1 and CDR2 (germline): GTSNPN, SVGIG (reference sequence).

This clone was found a few times. This chain uses TRBV6-6 with TRBJ2-7, with 7 positions matching TRBD1. CDR1 MNHNY and CDR2 SVGAGI come from the germline V gene (reference sequence). The CDR3 consists of 13 residues. The trim removed 6 bases at V and 5 bases at J, leaving 7 bases unmatched. CDR3 residues: CASRRYRGNEQYF. CDR3 bases: TGTGCCAGCAGGCGCTACAGGGGAAACGAGCAGTACTTC.

This clone has a handful of counts. The J gene is TRBJ1-5, the V gene TRBV5-4; 12 nucleotides match TRBD1. Germline V gives CDR1 SGHNT, CDR2 YYREEE (reference sequence). V lost 0 bases to trimming and J lost 4 bases; unmatched junction nucleotides: 5. CDR3 size: 17 residues. CDR3 region: CASSLGGGQGANQPQHF. The DNA for the CDR3 is TGTGCCAGCAGCTTGGGAGGGGGACAGGGGGCAAATCAGCCCCAGCATTTT.

J is TRBJ1-1 and V is TRBV6-1; a possible D gene is TRBD1 (6 bases). Germline CDR1 reads MNHNS; CDR2 reads SASEGT. V dropped 10 bases and J dropped 4 bases, with 22 bases sitting between them. The CDR3 has 15 amino acids. Here the CDR3 reads CAISPGGGPGTEAFF. CDR3 nucleotide sequence: TGTGCCATTTCCCCCGGGGGGGGGCCGGGCACTGAAGCTTTCTTT.

This clone has only one observation. This sequence joins TRBV6-6 and TRBJ1-5, with TRBD1 matching 7 bases. This CDR3 spans 13 amino acids. The V and J ends lost 6 bases and 1 base, in that order; junction bases with no gene match: 0. Germline V gene data show CDR1 as MNHNY and CDR2 as SVGAGI (reference sequence). As DNA, the CDR3 is TGTGCCAGCAGCAGGGGGAGCAATCAGCCCCAGCATTTT. Its protein product is CASSRGSNQPQHF.